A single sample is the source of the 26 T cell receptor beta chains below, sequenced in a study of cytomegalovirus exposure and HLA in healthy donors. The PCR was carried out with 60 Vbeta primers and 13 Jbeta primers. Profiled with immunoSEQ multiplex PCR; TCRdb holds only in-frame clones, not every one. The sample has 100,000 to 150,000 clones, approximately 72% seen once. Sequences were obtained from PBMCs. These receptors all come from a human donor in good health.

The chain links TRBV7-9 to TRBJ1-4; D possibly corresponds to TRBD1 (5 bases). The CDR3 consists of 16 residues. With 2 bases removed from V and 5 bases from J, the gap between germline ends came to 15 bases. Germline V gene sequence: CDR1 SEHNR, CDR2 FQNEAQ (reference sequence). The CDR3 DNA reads TGTGCCAGCAGCTTAACAGTAAGGGGCAGAAATGAAAAACTGTTTTTT. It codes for CASSLTVRGRNEKLFF.

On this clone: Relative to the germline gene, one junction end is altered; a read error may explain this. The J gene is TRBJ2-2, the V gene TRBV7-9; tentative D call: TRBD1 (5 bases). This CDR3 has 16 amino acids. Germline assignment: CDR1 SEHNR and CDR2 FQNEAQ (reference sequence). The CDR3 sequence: CSSSPAGQGTTGELFF. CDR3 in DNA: TGTTCCAGCAGCCCTGCTGGGCAGGGAACCACCGGGGAGCTGTTTTTT.

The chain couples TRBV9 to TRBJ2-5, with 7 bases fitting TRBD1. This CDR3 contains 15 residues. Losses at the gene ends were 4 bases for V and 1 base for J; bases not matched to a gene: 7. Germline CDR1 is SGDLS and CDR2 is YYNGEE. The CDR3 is CASSPAGTVQETQYF. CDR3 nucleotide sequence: TGTGCCAGCAGCCCGGCCGGGACAGTCCAAGAGACCCAGTACTTC.

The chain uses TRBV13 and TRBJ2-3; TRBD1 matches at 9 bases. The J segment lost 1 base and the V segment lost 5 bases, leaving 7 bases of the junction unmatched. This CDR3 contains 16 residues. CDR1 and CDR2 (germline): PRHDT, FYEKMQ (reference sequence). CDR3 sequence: CASSPQGQGGTDTQYF. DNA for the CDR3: TGTGCCAGCAGCCCTCAGGGACAGGGCGGCACAGATACGCAGTATTTT.

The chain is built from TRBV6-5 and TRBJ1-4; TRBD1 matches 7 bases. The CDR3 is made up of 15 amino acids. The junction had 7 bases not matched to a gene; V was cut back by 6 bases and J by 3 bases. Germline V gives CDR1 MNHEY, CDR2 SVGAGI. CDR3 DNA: TGTGCCAGCAGAACTCCGACAGGGCCTAATGAAAAACTGTTTTTT. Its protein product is CASRTPTGPNEKLFF.

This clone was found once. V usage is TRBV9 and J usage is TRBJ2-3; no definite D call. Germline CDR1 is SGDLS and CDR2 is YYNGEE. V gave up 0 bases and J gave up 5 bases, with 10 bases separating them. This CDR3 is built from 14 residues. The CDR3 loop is CASSVARLQDTQYF. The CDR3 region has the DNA TGTGCCAGCAGCGTAGCGAGACTCCAAGATACGCAGTATTTT.

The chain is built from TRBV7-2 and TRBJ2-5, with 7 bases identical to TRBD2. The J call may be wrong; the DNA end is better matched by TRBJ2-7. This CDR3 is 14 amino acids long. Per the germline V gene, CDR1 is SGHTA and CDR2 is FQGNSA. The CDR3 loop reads CASSVTSRRYEQYF. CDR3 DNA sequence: TGTGCCAGCAGCGTGACTAGCCGGAGATACGAGCAGTACTTC.

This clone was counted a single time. CDR3 amino acids: CASSLRGLAGGHEQFF. The CDR3 coding sequence is TGTGCCAGCAGTTTAAGAGGACTAGCGGGGGGTCATGAGCAGTTCTTC. The chain carries TRBV27 and TRBJ2-1, with 14 nucleotides matching TRBD2. Germline V gene data show CDR1 as MNHEY and CDR2 as SMNVEV (reference sequence). The CDR3 runs 16 residues. V was pared by 2 bases and J by 8 bases, with 5 bases of the junction left unmatched.

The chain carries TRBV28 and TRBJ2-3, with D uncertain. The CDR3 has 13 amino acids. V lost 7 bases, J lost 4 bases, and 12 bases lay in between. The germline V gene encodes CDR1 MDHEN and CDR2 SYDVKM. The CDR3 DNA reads TGTGCCAGCACTCCCTTTATTGCAGATACGCAGTATTTT. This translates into CASTPFIADTQYF. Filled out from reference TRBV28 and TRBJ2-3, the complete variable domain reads DVKVTQSSRYLVKRTGEKVFLECVQDMDHENMFWYRQDPGLGLRLIYFSYDVKMKEKGDIPEGYSVSREKKERFSLILESASTNQTSMYLCASTPFIADTQYFGPGTRLTVL.

The CDR3 DNA reads as TGTGCCAGCAGCTTAGATGGGGCCACAGATACGCAGTATTTT. Amino acids: CASSLDGATDTQYF. The chain recombines TRBV7-2 with TRBJ2-3; perhaps TRBD1 as D (5 bases). This CDR3 spans 14 amino acids. The germline CDR1 and CDR2 sequences are SGHTA and FQGNSA. Trimming stripped 1 base from V and 2 bases from J, with 7 bases between.

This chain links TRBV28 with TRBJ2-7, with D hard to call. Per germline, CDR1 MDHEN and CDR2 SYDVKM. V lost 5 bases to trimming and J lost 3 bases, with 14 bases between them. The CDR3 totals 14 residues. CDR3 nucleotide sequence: TGTGCCAGCAGTCCCCGCTCAACTAACTACGAGCAGTACTTC. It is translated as CASSPRSTNYEQYF. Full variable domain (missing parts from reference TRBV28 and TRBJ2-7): DVKVTQSSRYLVKRTGEKVFLECVQDMDHENMFWYRQDPGLGLRLIYFSYDVKMKEKGDIPEGYSVSREKKERFSLILESASTNQTSMYLCASSPRSTNYEQYFGPGTRLTVT.

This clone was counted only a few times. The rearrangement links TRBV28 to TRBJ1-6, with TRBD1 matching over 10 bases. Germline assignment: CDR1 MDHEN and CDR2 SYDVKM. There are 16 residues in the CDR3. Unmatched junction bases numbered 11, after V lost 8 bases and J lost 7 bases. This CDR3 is CASDLEVGQGNSPLHF. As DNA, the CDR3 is TGTGCCAGCGATTTAGAAGTGGGACAGGGGAATTCACCCCTCCACTTT.

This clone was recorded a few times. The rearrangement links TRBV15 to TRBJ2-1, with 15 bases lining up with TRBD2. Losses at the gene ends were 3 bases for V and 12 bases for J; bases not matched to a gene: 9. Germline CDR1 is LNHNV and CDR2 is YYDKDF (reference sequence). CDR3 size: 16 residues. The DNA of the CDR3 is TGTGCCACCAGCAGTGGCGGGACTAGCGGGAGGCAAGGGCAGTTCTTC. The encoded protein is CATSSGGTSGRQGQFF.

The CDR3 sequence: CASSSYSKREAFF. The CDR3, as DNA: TGTGCCAGCAGCTCCTACAGCAAACGAGAAGCTTTCTTT. The chain is built from TRBV13 and TRBJ1-1; D is uncertain. Germline V CDR1 and CDR2: PRHDT, FYEKMQ (reference sequence). The CDR3 spans 13 residues. Trimming shortened V by 4 bases and J by 8 bases, and 14 bases separated the two germline ends. The variable domain in full, completed from reference TRBV13 and TRBJ1-1, reads AAGVIQSPRHLIKEKRETATLKCYPIPRHDTVYWYQQGPGQDPQFLISFYEKMQSDKGSIPDRFSAQQFSDYHSELNMSSLELGDSALYFCASSSYSKREAFFGQGTRLTVV.

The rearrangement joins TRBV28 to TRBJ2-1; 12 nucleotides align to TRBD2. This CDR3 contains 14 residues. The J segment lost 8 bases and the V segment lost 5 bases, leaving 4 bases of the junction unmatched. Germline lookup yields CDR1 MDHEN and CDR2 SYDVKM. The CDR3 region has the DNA TGTGCCAGCAGTAGAGGACTAGCGGGATATGAGCAGTTCTTC. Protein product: CASSRGLAGYEQFF.

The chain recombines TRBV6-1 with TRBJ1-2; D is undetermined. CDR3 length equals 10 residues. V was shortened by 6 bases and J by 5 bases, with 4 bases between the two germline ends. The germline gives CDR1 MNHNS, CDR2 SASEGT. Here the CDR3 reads CASSSYGYTF. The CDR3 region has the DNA TGTGCCAGCAGCTCGTATGGCTACACCTTC.

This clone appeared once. The CDR3 DNA is TGCGCCAGCAGCCAATTGACAGGGGGCCTAGGGGATACGCAGTATTTT. Its protein is CASSQLTGGLGDTQYF. This rearrangement joins TRBV4-3 to TRBJ2-3, with 10 bases identical to TRBD1. The CDR3 is 16 amino acids. V was pared by 2 bases and J by 6 bases, with 8 bases of the junction left unmatched. Germline CDR1 LGHNA, CDR2 YSLEER.

The CDR3 spells CATSRVLGGRYGYTF. DNA of the CDR3: TGTGCCACCAGCAGGGTCCTGGGGGGGAGGTATGGCTACACCTTC. V usage is TRBV15 and J usage is TRBJ1-2, with TRBD1 as a possible D gene (5 bases). Germline CDR1 LNHNV, CDR2 YYDKDF (reference sequence). Trimming stripped 3 bases from V and 5 bases from J, with 16 bases between. This CDR3 contains 15 residues.

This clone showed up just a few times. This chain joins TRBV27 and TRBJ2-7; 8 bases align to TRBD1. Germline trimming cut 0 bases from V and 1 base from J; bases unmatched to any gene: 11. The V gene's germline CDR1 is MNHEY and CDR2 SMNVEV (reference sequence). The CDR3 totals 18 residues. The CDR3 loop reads CASSLSPPGTGHSYEQYF. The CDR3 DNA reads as TGTGCCAGCAGTTTATCGCCCCCCGGGACAGGTCATTCCTACGAGCAGTACTTC.

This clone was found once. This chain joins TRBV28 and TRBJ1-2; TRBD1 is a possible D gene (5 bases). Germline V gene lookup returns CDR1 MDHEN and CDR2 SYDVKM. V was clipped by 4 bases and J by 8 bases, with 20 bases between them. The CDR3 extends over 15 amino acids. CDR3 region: CASSSDGARGWGYTF. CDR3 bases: TGTGCCAGCAGTTCTGATGGGGCACGGGGGTGGGGCTACACCTTC.

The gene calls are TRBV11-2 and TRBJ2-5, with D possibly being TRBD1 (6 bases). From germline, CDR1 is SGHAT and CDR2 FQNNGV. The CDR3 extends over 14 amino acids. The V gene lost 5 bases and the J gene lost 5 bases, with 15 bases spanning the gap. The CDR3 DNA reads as TGTGCCAGCAGCCCGGGACAACCTAGTGAGACCCAGTACTTC. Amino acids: CASSPGQPSETQYF.

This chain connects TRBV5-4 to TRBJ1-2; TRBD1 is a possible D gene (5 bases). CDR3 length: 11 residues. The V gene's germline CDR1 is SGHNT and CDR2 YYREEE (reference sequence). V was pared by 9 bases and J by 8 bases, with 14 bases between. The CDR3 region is CATGSVDGYTF. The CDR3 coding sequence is TGTGCCACAGGGTCCGTAGACGGCTACACCTTC.

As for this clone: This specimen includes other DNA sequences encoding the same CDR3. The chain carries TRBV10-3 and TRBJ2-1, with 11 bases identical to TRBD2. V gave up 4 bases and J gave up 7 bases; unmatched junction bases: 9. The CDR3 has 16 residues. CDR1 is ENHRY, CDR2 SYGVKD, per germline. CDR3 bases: TGTGCCATCAGTGCGGGGCTAGCGGGAGGCAAAAATGAGCAGTTCTTC. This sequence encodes CAISAGLAGGKNEQFF.

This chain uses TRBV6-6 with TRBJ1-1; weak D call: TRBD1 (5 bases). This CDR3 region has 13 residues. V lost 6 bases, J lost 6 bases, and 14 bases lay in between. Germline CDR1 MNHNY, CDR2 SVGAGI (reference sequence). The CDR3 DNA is TGTGCCAGCAGCCCTCGACAGAAGGCTGAAGCTTTCTTT. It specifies CASSPRQKAEAFF.

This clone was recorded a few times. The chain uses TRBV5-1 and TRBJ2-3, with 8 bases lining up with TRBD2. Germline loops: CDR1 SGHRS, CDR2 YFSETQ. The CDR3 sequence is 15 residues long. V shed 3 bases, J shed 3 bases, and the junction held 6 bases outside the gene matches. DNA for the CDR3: TGCGCCAGCAGCTCCGCCGGGGGGGGGACAGATACGCAGTATTTT. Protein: CASSSAGGGTDTQYF.

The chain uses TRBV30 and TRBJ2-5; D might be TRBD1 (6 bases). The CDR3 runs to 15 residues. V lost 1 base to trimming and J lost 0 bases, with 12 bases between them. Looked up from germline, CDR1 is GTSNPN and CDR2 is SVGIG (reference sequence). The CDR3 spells CAWSGVGQNQETQYF. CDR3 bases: TGTGCCTGGAGTGGAGTAGGACAGAACCAAGAGACCCAGTACTTC.